The clone carrying this TCR beta chain was found a few times. Its target is unknown. The data were taken from a study of blood T cells in healthy people across ages. Germline CDR1 reads DFQATT; CDR2 reads SNEGSKA (reference sequence). CDR3 length: 14 amino acids. Overall study findings and caveats: A strong correlation was seen between TCR beta diversity and naive T cell percentage. Calculation of diversity from one million T cells yielded estimates considered to be underestimates.

A second roughly 7 to 11 cycle PCR used barcoded and J-beta primers. One entry per CDR3 protein results from TCRdb running MiXCR on the 5' RACE reads. The repertoire holds under 800,000 distinct CDR3 sequences, with roughly 20% as singletons. The receptor was isolated from a man in his 70s in good health. The sample taken for sequencing was blood. V and J are TRBV20-1 and TRBJ2-1, with D tentatively TRBD1 (6 bases). The J call could be wrong; TRBJ2-7 is a better fit for the DNA end. CDR3 sequence reads: CSAPRQVNSYEQYF. CDR3 DNA: TGCAGTGCCCCCAGACAGGTGAACTCCTACGAGCAGTACTTC.